A selection of T cell receptor beta chains follows, all from one sample in a study of regulatory T cells in long-lasting Graves disease. TCRdb reprocessed the multiplex PCR reads with MiXCR, giving one entry per CDR3 protein. The sample lists about 430,000 distinct CDR3 sequences, 15% occurring once. These sequences were also reported in another study, on T cells in Graves' hyperthyroidism and ophthalmopathy.

The sequences come from peripheral blood mononuclear cells (PBMCs), collected at new diagnosis, from a patient treated with antithyroid drugs. Receptors were obtained from a middle-aged woman with Graves disease. CDR3s include the opening cysteine and the closing phenylalanine or tryptophan. D genes are given only for firm matches. Size is omitted from some rows. Given values are once, few, many or a class for expanded clones.

>NA|TRBJ1-3|many|TRBV27
CASSLGGTGNTIYF
TGTGCCAGCAGCTTAGGAGGGACGGGAAACACCATATATTTT
>TRBD1|TRBJ2-1|NA|TRBV28
CASGTRTGAHDEQFF
TGTGCCAGCGGTACCCGGACAGGGGCGCACGATGAGCAGTTCTTC
>NA|TRBJ2-7|many|TRBV3-1
CASSHFYRGASSYEQYF
TGTGCCAGCAGCCACTTCTATCGTGGCGCTTCCTCCTACGAGCAGTACTTC
>NA|TRBJ2-7|many|TRBV20-1
CSAVEASSYEQYF
TGCAGTGCCGTGGAGGCTTCCTCCTACGAGCAGTACTTC
>NA|TRBJ1-2|many|TRBV20-1
CSARDPKGTVGGYTF
TGCAGTGCTAGAGATCCAAAAGGAACAGTAGGTGGCTACACCTTC
>NA|TRBJ1-2|NA|TRBV6-5
CASSYRDINYGYTF
TGTGCCAGCAGCTACCGGGACATTAACTATGGCTACACCTTC
>NA|TRBJ2-2|NA|TRBV11-2
CASGDKGGGTGELFF
TGTGCCAGCGGCGACAAGGGAGGGGGGACCGGGGAGCTGTTTTTT
>NA|TRBJ1-2|many|TRBV11-2
CASSLGWRQGRGDGYTF
TGTGCCAGCAGCTTAGGGTGGCGTCAGGGGCGCGGAGACGGCTACACCTTC
>TRBD2|TRBJ2-3|many|TRBV27
CASSSTRASGTDTQYF
TGTGCCAGCAGTTCCACTCGGGCTAGCGGAACAGATACGCAGTATTTT
>NA|TRBJ2-4|NA|TRBV6-1
CASSPRTGLVSKNIQYF
TGTGCCAGCAGTCCTCGTACAGGGTTGGTATCCAAAAACATTCAGTACTTC
>TRBD1|TRBJ2-1|many|TRBV5-1
CASSRKDRPYNEQFF
TGCGCCAGCAGCCGCAAGGACAGGCCCTACAATGAGCAGTTCTTC
>NA|TRBJ1-4|many|TRBV6-5
CASSYEKTPNEKLFF
TGTGCCAGCAGTTACGAAAAGACACCTAATGAAAAACTGTTTTTT
>NA|TRBJ2-1|many|TRBV7-2
CASSPSSSSYNEQFF
TGTGCCAGCAGCCCATCTTCGAGCTCCTACAATGAGCAGTTCTTC
>NA|TRBJ1-1|few|TRBV24-1
CATRDTRRVTEAFF
TGTGCCACCCGAGACACACGCAGGGTGACTGAAGCTTTCTTT
>NA|TRBJ2-3|NA|TRBV30
CAWAGGGGGDTQYF
TGTGCCTGGGCAGGAGGGGGAGGGGGGGATACGCAGTATTTT
>TRBD1|TRBJ2-7|NA|TRBV2
CASRGNLGTAYFEQYF
TGTGCCAGCAGGGGAAATTTAGGGACAGCCTATTTCGAGCAGTACTTC
>NA|TRBJ2-5|NA|TRBV19
CASSIAGDAQTQYF
TGTGCCAGTAGTATAGCCGGGGACGCACAGACCCAGTACTTC
>NA|TRBJ2-5|few|TRBV7-9
CASSLLPGVEETQYF
TGTGCCAGCAGCTTATTACCGGGGGTCGAGGAGACCCAGTACTTC
>TRBD2|TRBJ2-5|many|TRBV29-1
CSVELAGNQETQYF
TGCAGCGTGGAACTAGCGGGGAACCAAGAGACCCAGTACTTC
>NA|TRBJ1-2|many|TRBV6-9
CASSYGGPRDGYTF
TGTGCCAGCAGTTACGGGGGGCCCCGGGATGGCTACACCTTC
>NA|TRBJ2-5|many|TRBV20-1
CSAPGQNQETQYF
TGCAGTGCTCCCGGACAGAACCAAGAGACCCAGTACTTC
>NA|TRBJ1-2|many|TRBV28
CASTYREFNPSYGYTF
TGTGCCAGCACCTACAGGGAATTTAACCCGTCTTATGGCTACACCTTC
>TRBD2|TRBJ2-3|few|TRBV7-9
CATTPVVGGRGTDTQYF
TGTGCCACTACCCCCGTCGTTGGCGGGAGGGGAACAGATACGCAGTATTTT
>TRBD2|TRBJ2-3|many|TRBV28
CASSVRLAGSTDTQYF
TGTGCCAGCAGTGTTAGACTAGCGGGAAGCACAGATACGCAGTATTTT
>NA|TRBJ2-1|NA|TRBV19
CASSIGTSHINEQFF
TGTGCCAGTAGTATAGGGACTTCGCATATCAATGAGCAGTTCTTC
>TRBD2|TRBJ2-7|NA|TRBV5-1
CASSPFIWREGLEQYF
TGCGCCAGCAGCCCGTTTATTTGGCGGGAGGGCCTCGAGCAGTACTTC
>TRBD1|TRBJ2-1|many|TRBV2
CASSEEGAGLNYNEQFF
TGTGCCAGCAGTGAAGAGGGGGCAGGACTCAACTACAATGAGCAGTTCTTC
>TRBD1|TRBJ1-5|many|TRBV19
CASSILGQGNQPQHF
TGTGCCAGTAGTATCCTGGGACAGGGCAATCAGCCCCAGCATTTT
>TRBD1|TRBJ2-2|many|TRBV28
CASSNTGTGQSGELFF
TGTGCCAGCAGTAACACCGGGACAGGGCAGTCCGGGGAGCTGTTTTTT
>TRBD2|TRBJ2-3|few|TRBV28
CASSFLITREGLRDTDTQYF
TGTGCCAGCAGTTTTCTAATTACGCGGGAGGGCCTTCGGGACACAGATACGCAGTATTTT
>TRBD2|TRBJ2-2|many|TRBV20-1
CSARDRVAGLTGELFF
TGCAGTGCTAGAGATAGGGTAGCGGGACTCACCGGGGAGCTGTTTTTT
>NA|TRBJ1-3|many|TRBV12-3/TRBV12-4
CATLRTAGNTIYF
TGTGCCACTCTCCGGACTGCTGGAAACACCATATATTTT
>TRBD2|TRBJ2-3|NA|TRBV10-3
CAIGTSDTDTQYF
TGTGCCATCGGGACTAGCGACACAGATACGCAGTATTTT
>TRBD1|TRBJ2-2|NA|TRBV7-3
CASSSGQGPGELFF
TGTGCCAGCAGCTCGGGACAGGGTCCAGGGGAGCTGTTTTTT
>NA|TRBJ1-1|NA|TRBV19
CASSIGGPSAAFF
TGTGCCAGTAGTATAGGGGGCCCATCTGCAGCTTTCTTT
>TRBD2|TRBJ2-1|many|TRBV7-6
CASSFEITSGPYNEQFF
TGTGCCAGCAGCTTCGAGATCACTAGCGGGCCGTACAATGAGCAGTTCTTC
>TRBD1|TRBJ1-2|many|TRBV3-1
CASSPGQGIRGYTF
TGTGCCAGCAGCCCGGGACAGGGAATTAGGGGCTACACCTTC
>NA|TRBJ2-7|NA|TRBV11-1
CASSLEAGDGQSF
TGTGCCAGCAGCTTAGAAGCAGGGGACGGGCAGTCCTTC
>NA|TRBJ2-1|NA|TRBV19
CASRSNPGDYEQFF
TGTGCCAGTAGGAGTAACCCCGGGGATTATGAGCAGTTCTTC
>TRBD2|TRBJ2-2|many|TRBV6-1
CASRGLAANTGELFF
TGTGCCAGCAGGGGGCTAGCGGCAAACACCGGGGAGCTGTTTTTT
>NA|TRBJ2-7|many|TRBV7-2
CASSLAVTGAWSYEQYF
TGTGCCAGCAGCTTAGCGGTGACAGGAGCATGGTCCTACGAGCAGTACTTC
>NA|TRBJ2-2|few|TRBV9
CASSVGTENTGELFF
TGTGCCAGCAGCGTAGGGACGGAGAACACCGGGGAGCTGTTTTTT
>NA|TRBJ2-1|many|TRBV2
CASTPPGGTVYNEQFF
TGTGCCAGCACTCCCCCGGGTGGGACTGTCTACAATGAGCAGTTCTTC